This T cell receptor beta chain was documented in a study of post-analysis software for immune sequencing data. At the level of the study: Relapsing-remitting, secondary progressive and progressive-relapsing multiple sclerosis were all included among the disease courses. General study results and limits: Roughly 5 TRBV segments, TRBV5-6, TRBV5-1 and TRBV20-1 among them, were found more frequent in patients than controls.

CDR1 and CDR2 from the germline V gene are SGHTA and FQGNSA. The V and J ends lost 2 bases and 2 bases, in that order; junction bases with no gene match: 4. The CDR3 has 16 residues. Carried by the TCR beta cDNA libraries were unique molecular identifiers. T cells, roughly 0.9 to 11 million of them, yielded 500,000 or so cDNA molecules. TCRdb redid the calling of the PCR reads with MiXCR, one entry per CDR3 protein. The sample lists some 260,000 distinct CDR3 sequences, 36% occurring once. Many counts were recorded for this clonotype. No antigen is known for it. The sequenced sample consisted of blood. The TCR comes from a girl aged 10 to 17 with multiple sclerosis. The chain uses TRBV7-2 and TRBJ2-3; TRBD2 agrees at 10 bases. Here the CDR3 reads CASSLTSGKVTDTQYF. For the CDR3, the DNA is TGTGCCAGCAGCTTAACTAGCGGGAAGGTCACAGATACGCAGTATTTT.